Sequencing of this T cell receptor beta chain was carried out in a study of Tregs in tolerant kidney transplant recipients. The study's findings and limits: For some patients, primers changed over time, blocking nucleotide-level comparison.

Thawed PBMCs were FACS-sorted into unstimulated CD4+CD25+CD127- regulatory T cells, CD4+CD25- non-regulatory cells, CD4 and CD8 cells. Per the germline V gene, CDR1 is LNHDA and CDR2 is SQIVND (reference sequence). There are 14 residues in the CDR3. Losses at the gene ends were 3 bases for V and 1 base for J; bases not matched to a gene: 1. The method was immunoSEQ multiplex PCR; TCRdb's version includes in-frame clones alone and lacks a portion of them. The ten top clones account for roughly 8%, within a sample of roughly 32,000 clones. To note about this clone: Its antigen is unidentified. The read falls 3 residues short of the CDR3 end, and the missing part is taken from the germline J gene. The sample holds other DNA sequences that translate to the same CDR3.

The material was CD8+ T cells from blood, obtained before the transplant. The clonotype comes from a human donor who received a combined kidney and bone marrow transplant. The gene calls are TRBV19 and TRBJ1-1; 8 bases are a match to TRBD1. CDR3 amino acids: CASSIGQGNTEAFF. CDR3 DNA, as far as it was read: TGTGCCAGTAGTATTGGACAGGGGAACACTGAA.